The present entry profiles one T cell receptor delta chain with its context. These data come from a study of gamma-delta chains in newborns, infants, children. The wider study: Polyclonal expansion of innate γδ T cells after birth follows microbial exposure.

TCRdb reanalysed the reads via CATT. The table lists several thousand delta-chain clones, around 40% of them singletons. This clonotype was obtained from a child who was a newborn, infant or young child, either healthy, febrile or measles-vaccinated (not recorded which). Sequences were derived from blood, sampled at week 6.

CDR3 protein: CACDTVLGESSWDTRQMFF. For the CDR3, the DNA is TGTGCCTGTGACACCGTACTGGGGGAGAGCTCCTGGGACACCCGACAGATGTTTTTC. The chain uses TRDV2 and TRDJ3, with 9 nucleotides matching TRDD3. Germline V gene sequence: CDR1 GEAIGNYY, CDR2 EKD. The CDR3 loop spans 19 amino acids. V trimming: 0 bases; J trimming: 0 bases; junction bases outside the gene matches: 5.